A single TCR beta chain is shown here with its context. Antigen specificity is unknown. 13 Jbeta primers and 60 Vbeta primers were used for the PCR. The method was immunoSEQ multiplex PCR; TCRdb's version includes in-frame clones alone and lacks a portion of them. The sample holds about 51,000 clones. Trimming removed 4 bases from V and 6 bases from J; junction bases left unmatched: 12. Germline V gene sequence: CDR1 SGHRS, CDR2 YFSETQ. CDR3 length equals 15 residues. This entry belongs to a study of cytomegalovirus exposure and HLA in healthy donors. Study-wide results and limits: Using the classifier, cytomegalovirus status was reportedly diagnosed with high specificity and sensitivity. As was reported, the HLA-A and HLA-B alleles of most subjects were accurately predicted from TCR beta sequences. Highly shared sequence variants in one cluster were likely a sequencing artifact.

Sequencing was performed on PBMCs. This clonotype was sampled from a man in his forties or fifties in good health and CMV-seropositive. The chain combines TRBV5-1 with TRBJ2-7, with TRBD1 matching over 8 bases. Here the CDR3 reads CASSLLPTGEGEQYF. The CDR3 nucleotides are TGCGCCAGCAGCCTGCTCCCGACAGGGGAAGGCGAGCAGTACTTC.